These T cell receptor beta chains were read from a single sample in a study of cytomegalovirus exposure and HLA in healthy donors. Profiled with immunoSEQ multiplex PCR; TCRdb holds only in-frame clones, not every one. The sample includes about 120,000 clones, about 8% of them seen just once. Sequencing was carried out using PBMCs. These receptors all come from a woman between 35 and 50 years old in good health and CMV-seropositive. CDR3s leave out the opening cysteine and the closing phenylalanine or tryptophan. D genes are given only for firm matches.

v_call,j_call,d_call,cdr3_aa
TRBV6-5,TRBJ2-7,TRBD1,ASSLRGNSYEQY
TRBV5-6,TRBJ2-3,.,ASSLVVAESTDTQY
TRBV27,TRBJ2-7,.,ASSPGTFYEQY
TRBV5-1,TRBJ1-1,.,ASSSEPRGNTEAF
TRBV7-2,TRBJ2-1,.,ASSLEQGWDEQF
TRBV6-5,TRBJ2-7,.,ASSGGDYEQY
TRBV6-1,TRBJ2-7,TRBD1,ASSLGQSYYEQY
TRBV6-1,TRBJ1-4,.,ASRRQARTNEKLF
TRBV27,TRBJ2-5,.,ASSLSIGDTVSSTQY
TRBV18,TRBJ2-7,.,ASSQGVEGAREQY
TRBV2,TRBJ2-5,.,ASSSTGREETQY
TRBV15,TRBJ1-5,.,ATSTLQQPQH
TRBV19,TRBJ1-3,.,ASSSDRTGNTIY
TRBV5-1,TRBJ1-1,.,ASRVREMNTEAF
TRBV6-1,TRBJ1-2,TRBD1,ASRPPGQAGGYT
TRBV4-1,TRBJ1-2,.,ASSQDSRGTYGYT
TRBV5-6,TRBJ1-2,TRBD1,ASSQNRGGYGYT
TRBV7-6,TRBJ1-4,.,ATGGGSEKLF
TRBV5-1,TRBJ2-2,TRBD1,ASSLRDRDTGGELF
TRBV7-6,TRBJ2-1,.,ASSLAPDEQF
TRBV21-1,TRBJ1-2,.,ASSKEGHPSLDYGYT
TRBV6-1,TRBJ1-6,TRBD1,ASSEWDSSYNSPLH
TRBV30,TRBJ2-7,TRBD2,AWSEAGPYEQY
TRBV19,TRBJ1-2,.,ASSIGQSYGYT
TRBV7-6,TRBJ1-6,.,ASSVQGSYNSPLH
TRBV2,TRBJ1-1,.,ASSATAFTAF
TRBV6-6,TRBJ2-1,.,ASSFLRAHNEQF
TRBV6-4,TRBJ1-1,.,ASRRTFLEDTEAF
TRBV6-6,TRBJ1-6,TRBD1,ASRGQGGTPLH
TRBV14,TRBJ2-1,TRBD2,ASSQYSGGTYNEQF
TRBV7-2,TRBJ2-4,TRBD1,ASSLADRAGNIQY
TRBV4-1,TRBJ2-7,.,ASSQEFTYEQY
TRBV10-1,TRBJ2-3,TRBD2,ASSERGGFTDTQY
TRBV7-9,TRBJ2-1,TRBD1,ASSKSGQSSYNEQF
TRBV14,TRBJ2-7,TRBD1,ASSRHGGQAVYEQY
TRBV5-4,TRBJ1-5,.,ASSLGRGEGQPQH
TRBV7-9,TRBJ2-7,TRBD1,ASSLGTGPTEQY
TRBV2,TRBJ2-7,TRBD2,ASHRREGYNEQY